This T cell receptor (beta chain) is drawn from a study of CD8+CD57+ T cells in acquired aplastic anemia listed by TCRdb under 2018. Broadly, across the study: A mean of approximately 3 ug of DNA, ranging from about 0.19 to 27.4 ug, was extracted from sorted CD4+ and CD8+ cells. CD8+CD57+ expansion was defined as frequency above the mean frequency observed in healthy subjects.

General findings and caveats noted by the study authors: No significant difference in CD8+ Simpson's diversity was found between patients and healthy controls (P=0.060). Nearly 30 CD8+ CDR3 sequences were found in both patients and controls but appeared to be highly expressed in patients and within the immunodominant clones of the patients.

TCR beta VDJ combination and CDR3 sequence profiling used genomic DNA as the template. TCR repertoire sequencing was run on an Illumina HiSeq 2000. Per the authors' processing: TRBV/TRBJ rearrangement plots, CDR3 size and DJ length profiles, and Simpson's diversity index were used to assess repertoires. The most abundant DNA sequence in the deep sequencing data was defined as the immunodominant clone. CDR3 amino acid sequences were screened for sharing across subjects and compared with published repertoires and the VDJdb database. TCRdb itself trimmed the public reads at Q25 with fastp, ran MiXCR and retained productive beta chains. Rows are unified per CDR3 protein, each entry keeping the most common DNA and genes. These V and J calls originate from TCRdb's pipeline instead of the authors' own analysis. The sample profile shows fewer than 250,000 distinct CDR3 sequences; more than 45% of them were found once. The ten largest clones take up about 7.8% of the sample.

From cysteine to phenylalanine, the CDR3 is 14 amino acids long. The retained sequence is limited to the CDR3, 42 bases, with the frame set at the first base. Trimming at the junction amounts to 7 bases on V and 7 bases on J, and the germline ends lie 17 bases apart. The germline V gene gives CDR1 as SNHLY and CDR2 as FYNNEI. To note about this clonotype: What antigen it recognizes has not been identified. Base-call qualities are not available, and no considerably larger clone is one nucleotide away.

Patients chosen for sequencing had shown expansion of CD8+CD57+ cells by flow cytometry. All patients had severe acquired aplastic anemia diagnosed by International Study of Aplastic Anemia and Agranulocytosis and Camitta criteria. Patients had received no therapy at the time of blood sampling. In this study, sorted CD4+ and CD8+ T cells from the blood of healthy subjects and of severe aplastic anemia patients had their TCR repertoires deep-sequenced. Patients were enrolled under clinicaltrials.gov protocols 00001620, 01623167, 00001397, 00071045, 00081523 and 00961064 in the USA. Ficoll-Paque density gradient centrifugation was used to isolate peripheral blood mononuclear cells. Before DNA extraction, CD4+ and CD8+ T cells were sorted by FACS or by magnetic beads.

Specimen: sorted CD4+, CD8+, or CD8+CD57+ T cells (not recorded which) from PBMCs. The receptor chain draws on TRBV2 and TRBJ1-5; a confident D gene designation cannot be given. The clonotype was recovered from a human donor with aplastic anemia. This receptor has the CDR3 CASTERQLTQPQHF. The DNA reads as follows: TGTGCCAGCACCGAACGGCAGCTGACGCAGCCCCAGCATTTT.